This T cell receptor beta chain was identified in a study of metastatic and nonmetastatic thyroid tumors. J lost 5 bases, V lost 1 base, and 2 bases had no gene match. CDR1 is DFQATT, CDR2 SNEGSKA, per germline (reference sequence). This CDR3 has 14 residues. Authors' methods: Variation in CDR3 across clinicopathological groups served as the basis for constructing a distant-metastasis classifier in papillary thyroid cancer. With MiXCR, TCRdb reprocessed the PCR reads. For this entry, the V and J calls and clone size follow TCRdb and not the study's own pipeline. The sample records roughly 40,000 clones, roughly 15% being singletons. No treatment had been given to any patient before thyroid surgery. There are many counts of this clone.

Sample: blood. The rearrangement uses TRBV20-1 and TRBJ2-5; 12 nucleotides line up with TRBD1. This clonotype was sampled from a female donor with papillary thyroid cancer or a benign thyroid nodule (not recorded which). Some clones in this sample may be carry-over from other donors' samples. The CDR3 nucleotides read TGCAGTGCTAGAGGGGACAGGGGGCTTGAGACCCAGTACTTC. Translation gives CSARGDRGLETQYF.